The present T cell receptor beta chain was sequenced within a study of blood T cells in healthy people across ages. A minimum of 5.5 micrograms of total RNA was extracted per sample. Through a sample-barcoded 5' primer and a J-beta primer mix, a second PCR was run for roughly 7 to 11 cycles. MiXCR was run by TCRdb on the 5' RACE reads, yielding one entry per CDR3 protein. The sample contains about 1.6 million distinct CDR3 sequences, around 36% of which appear only once. This CDR3 is 11 amino acids long. Germline CDR1 and CDR2: MNHEY and SVGEGT. V gave up 6 bases and J gave up 15 bases, with 15 bases separating them.

J is TRBJ2-1 and V is TRBV6-2 or TRBV6-3, with D perhaps TRBD1 or TRBD2 (5 bases each). Sequenced input: blood. This receptor was identified in a woman in her 30s in good health. The chain's CDR3 is CASSRGKQGFF. CDR3 sequence (DNA): TGTGCCAGCAGCCGGGGCAAGCAGGGGTTCTTC.